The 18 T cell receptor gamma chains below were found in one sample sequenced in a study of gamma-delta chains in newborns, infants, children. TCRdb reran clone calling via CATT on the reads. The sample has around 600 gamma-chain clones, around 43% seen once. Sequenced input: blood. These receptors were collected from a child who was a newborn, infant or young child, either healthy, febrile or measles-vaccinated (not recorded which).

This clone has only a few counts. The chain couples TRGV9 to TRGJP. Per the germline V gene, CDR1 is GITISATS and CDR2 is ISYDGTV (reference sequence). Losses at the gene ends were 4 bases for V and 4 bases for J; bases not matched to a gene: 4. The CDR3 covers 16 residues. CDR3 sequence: CALWDHQELGKKIKVF. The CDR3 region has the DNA TGTGCCTTGTGGGACCATCAAGAGTTGGGCAAAAAAATCAAGGTATTT.

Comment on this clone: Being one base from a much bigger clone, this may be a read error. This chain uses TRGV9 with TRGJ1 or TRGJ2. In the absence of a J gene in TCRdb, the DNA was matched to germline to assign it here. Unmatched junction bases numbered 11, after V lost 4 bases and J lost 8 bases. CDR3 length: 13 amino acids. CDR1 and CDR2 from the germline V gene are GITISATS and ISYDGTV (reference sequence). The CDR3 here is CALWDSGQNKKLF. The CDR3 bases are TGTGCCTTGTGGGATTCTGGTCAGAATAAGAAACTCTTT.

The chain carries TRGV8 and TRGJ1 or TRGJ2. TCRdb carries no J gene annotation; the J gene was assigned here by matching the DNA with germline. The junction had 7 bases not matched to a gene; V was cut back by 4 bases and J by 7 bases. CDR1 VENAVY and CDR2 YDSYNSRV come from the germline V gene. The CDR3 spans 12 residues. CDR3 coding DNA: TGTGCCACCTGGGACATAGGATATAAGAAACTCTTT. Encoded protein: CATWDIGYKKLF.

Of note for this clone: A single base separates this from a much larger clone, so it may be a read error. The CDR3 nucleotides are TGTGCCTCCTGGGATAGGAATTATAAGAAACTCTTT. Residues: CASWDRNYKKLF. The V gene is TRGV8, the J gene TRGJ1 or TRGJ2. Assignment of the J gene here rests on matching the DNA to germline, because TCRdb gives none. CDR3 size: 12 residues. CDR1 VENAVY and CDR2 YDSYNSRV come from the germline V gene.

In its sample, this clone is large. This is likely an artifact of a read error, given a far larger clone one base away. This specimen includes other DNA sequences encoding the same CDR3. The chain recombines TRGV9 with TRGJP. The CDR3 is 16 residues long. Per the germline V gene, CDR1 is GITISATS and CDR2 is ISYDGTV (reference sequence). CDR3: CALWEVQELGKKIKVF. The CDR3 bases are TGCGCCTTGTGGGAGGTGCAAGAGTTGGGCAAAAAAATCAAGGTATTT.

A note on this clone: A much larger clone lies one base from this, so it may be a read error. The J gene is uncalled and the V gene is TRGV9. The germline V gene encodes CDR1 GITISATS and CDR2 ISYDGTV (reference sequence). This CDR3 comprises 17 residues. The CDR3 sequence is CALWEGIQELGKKIKLF. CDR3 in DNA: TGTGCCTTGTGGGAGGGGATACAAGAGTTGGGCAAAAAAATCAAGCTATTT.

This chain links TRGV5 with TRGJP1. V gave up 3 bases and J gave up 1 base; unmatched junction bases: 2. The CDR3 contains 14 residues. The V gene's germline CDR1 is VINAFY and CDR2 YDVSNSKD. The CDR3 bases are TGTGCCACCTGGGACCCTACCACTGGTTGGTTCAAGATATTT. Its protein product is CATWDPTTGWFKIF.

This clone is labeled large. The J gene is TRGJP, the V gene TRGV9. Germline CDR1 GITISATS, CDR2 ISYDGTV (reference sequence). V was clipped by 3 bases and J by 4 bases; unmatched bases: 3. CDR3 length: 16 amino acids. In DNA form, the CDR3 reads TGTGCCTTGTGGGAGTTTCAAGAGTTGGGCAAAAAAATCAAGGTATTT. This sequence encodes CALWEFQELGKKIKVF.

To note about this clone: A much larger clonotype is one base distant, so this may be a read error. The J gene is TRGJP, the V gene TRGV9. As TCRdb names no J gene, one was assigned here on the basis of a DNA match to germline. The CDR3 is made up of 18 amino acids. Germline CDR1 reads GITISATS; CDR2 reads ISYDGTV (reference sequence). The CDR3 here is CALWEVLGRKLGKEIKVF. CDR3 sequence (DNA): TGTGCCTTGTGGGAGGTGCTTGGTAGGAAGTTGGGCAAAGAAATCAAGGTATTT.

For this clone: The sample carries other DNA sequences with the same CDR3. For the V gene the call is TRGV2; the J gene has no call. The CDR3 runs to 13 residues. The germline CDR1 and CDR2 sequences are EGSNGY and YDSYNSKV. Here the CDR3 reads CATWDRRYYKKLF. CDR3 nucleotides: TGTGCCACCTGGGACAGGCGGTATTATAAGAAGCTCTTT.

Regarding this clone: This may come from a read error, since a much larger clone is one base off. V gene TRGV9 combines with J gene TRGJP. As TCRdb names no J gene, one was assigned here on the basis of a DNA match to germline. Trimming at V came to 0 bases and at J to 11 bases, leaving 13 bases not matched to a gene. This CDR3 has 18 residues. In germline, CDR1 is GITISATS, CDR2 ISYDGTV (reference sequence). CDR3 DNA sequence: TGTGCCTTGTGGGAGGTGCTTGGTAGGAAGGTGGGCAAAAAAATCAAGGTATTT. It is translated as CALWEVLGRKVGKKIKVF.

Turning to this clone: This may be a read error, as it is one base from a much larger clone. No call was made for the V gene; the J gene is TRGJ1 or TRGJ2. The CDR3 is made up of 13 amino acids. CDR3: CALWEMNYYNKLF. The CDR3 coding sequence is TGTGCCTTGTGGGAGATGAATTATTATAATAAACTCTTT.

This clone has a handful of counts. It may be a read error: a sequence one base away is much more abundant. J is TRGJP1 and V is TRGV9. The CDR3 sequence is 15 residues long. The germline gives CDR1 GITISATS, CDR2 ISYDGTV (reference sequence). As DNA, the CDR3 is TGTGCCTTGTGGGAGCCTTATACCACTGGTTGGTTCAGGATATTT. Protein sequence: CALWEPYTTGWFRIF.

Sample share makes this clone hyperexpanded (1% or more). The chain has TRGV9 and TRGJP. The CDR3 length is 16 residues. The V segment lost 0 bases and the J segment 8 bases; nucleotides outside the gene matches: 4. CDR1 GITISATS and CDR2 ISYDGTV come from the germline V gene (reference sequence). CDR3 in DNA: TGTGCCTTGTGGGAGGTGGGAAAGTTGGGCAAAAAAATCAAGGTATTT. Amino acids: CALWEVGKLGKKIKVF.

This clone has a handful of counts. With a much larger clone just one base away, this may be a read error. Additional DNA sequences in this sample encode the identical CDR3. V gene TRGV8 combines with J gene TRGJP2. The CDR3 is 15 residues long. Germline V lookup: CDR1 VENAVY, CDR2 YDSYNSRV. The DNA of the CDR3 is TGCGCCACCTGGGATAGGGTGGCTCGTGATTGGATCAAGACGTTT. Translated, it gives CATWDRVARDWIKTF.

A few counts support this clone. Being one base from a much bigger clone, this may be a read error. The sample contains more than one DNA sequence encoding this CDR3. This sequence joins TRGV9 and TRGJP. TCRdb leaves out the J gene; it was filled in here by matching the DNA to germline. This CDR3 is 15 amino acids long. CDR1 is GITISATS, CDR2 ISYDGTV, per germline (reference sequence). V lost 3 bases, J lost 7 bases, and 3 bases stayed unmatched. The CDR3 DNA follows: TGTGCCTTGTGGGAGCAGGAGTTGGGCAAAAAAATCAAGGTATTT. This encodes CALWEQELGKKIKVF.

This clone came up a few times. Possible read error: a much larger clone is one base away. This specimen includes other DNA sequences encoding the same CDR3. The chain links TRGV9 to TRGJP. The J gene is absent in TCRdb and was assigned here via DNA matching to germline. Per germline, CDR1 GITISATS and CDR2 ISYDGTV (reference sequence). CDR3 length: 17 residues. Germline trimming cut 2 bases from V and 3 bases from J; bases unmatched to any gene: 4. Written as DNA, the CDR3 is TGTGCCTTGTGGGAGGCCGTGCAAGAGTTGGGCAAAAAAATCAAGGTATTT. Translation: CALWEAVQELGKKIKVF.

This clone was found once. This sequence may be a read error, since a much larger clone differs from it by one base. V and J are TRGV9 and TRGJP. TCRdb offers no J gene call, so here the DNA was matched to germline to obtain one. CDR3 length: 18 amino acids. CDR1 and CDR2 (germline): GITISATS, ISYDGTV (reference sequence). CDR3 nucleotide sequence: TGTGCCTTGTGGGAGGTGCTTGGTAGGAAGTTGAGCAAAAAAATCAAGGTATTT. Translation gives CALWEVLGRKLSKKIKVF.